The 22 T cell receptor beta chains in this list originate from one sample, sequenced in a study of blood T cells in healthy people across ages. It was with a sample-barcoded 5' primer and a J-beta primer mix that a second PCR of roughly 7 to 12 cycles was run. Each CDR3 protein gets one entry after TCRdb re-called the 5' RACE reads with MiXCR. The sample has 1.5 million to 2 million distinct CDR3 sequences; 28% are singletons. The sequencing sample was made of blood. These receptors were collected from a woman between 25 and 40 years old in good health.

J is TRBJ1-1 and V is TRBV10-3; D is undetermined. The CDR3 runs 11 residues. Germline-derived CDR1 and CDR2 are ENHRY and SYGVKD. The ends were cut back, 6 bases at V and 6 bases at J, with 8 bases in the middle. This CDR3 reads CAISGPSEAFF. The CDR3 coding sequence is TGTGCCATCAGCGGGCCCTCTGAAGCTTTCTTT.

A few counts support this clonotype. The V call is TRBV6-2 or TRBV6-3, the J call TRBJ1-5, with D perhaps TRBD1 (6 bases). The germline V gene encodes CDR1 MNHEY and CDR2 SVGEGT. The CDR3 has 14 amino acids. Trimming shortened V by 7 bases and J by 4 bases, and 14 bases separated the two germline ends. The CDR3 protein is CASISRGGNQPQHF. The CDR3 DNA sequence: TGTGCCAGCATATCCAGGGGCGGGAATCAGCCCCAGCATTTT.

The chain recombines TRBV4-1 with TRBJ1-2; D uncertain. Germline loops: CDR1 MGHRA, CDR2 YSYEKL. This CDR3 contains 14 residues. Deletions cut 1 base from V and 8 bases from J, with 14 bases between. The DNA for the CDR3 is TGCGCCAGCAGCCAAGCGACACCAAGAGGGGGCTACACCTTC. Amino acids: CASSQATPRGGYTF.

The genes are TRBV20-1 and TRBJ2-7; 7 nucleotides agree with TRBD1. Unmatched junction bases numbered 10, after V lost 6 bases and J lost 5 bases. Germline CDR1 is DFQATT and CDR2 is SNEGSKA (reference sequence). The CDR3 consists of 13 residues. CDR3 nucleotides: TGCAGTGCCCCCAGAACAGGGGTCCACGAGCAGTACTTC. Residues: CSAPRTGVHEQYF.

The chain uses TRBV14 and TRBJ1-2; tentatively, D is TRBD1 (5 bases). This CDR3 is 13 amino acids long. Germline loops: CDR1 SGHDN, CDR2 FVKESK. V dropped 1 base and J dropped 4 bases, with 7 bases sitting between them. In DNA form, the CDR3 reads TGTGCCAGCAGCCAAGGGGGCCTCTATGGCTACACCTTC. This codes for CASSQGGLYGYTF.

This clonotype has at least ten counts. This sequence joins TRBV10-1 and TRBJ2-1; D might be TRBD1 (5 bases). This CDR3 has 14 residues. Germline CDR1 is WNHNN and CDR2 is SYGVQD (reference sequence). V was clipped by 0 bases and J by 6 bases, with 9 bases between them. In nucleotides, the CDR3 is TGCGCCAGCAGTGAGTCACCCCAGGGCAATGAGCAGTTCTTC. Amino acids: CASSESPQGNEQFF.

This clonotype occurred many times. The V gene is TRBV6-5, the J gene TRBJ2-3, with D perhaps TRBD1 (5 bases). The CDR3 extends over 14 amino acids. CDR1 is MNHEY, CDR2 SVGAGI, per germline. V was clipped by 6 bases and J by 5 bases, with 15 bases between them. CDR3 in amino acids: CASRGLGAGDTQYF. CDR3 nucleotide sequence: TGTGCCAGCAGAGGATTAGGGGCAGGAGATACGCAGTATTTT.

This clonotype was observed many times. V is TRBV20-1 and J is TRBJ2-1; the D gene could be TRBD1 or TRBD2 (5 bases each). Germline V gene sequence: CDR1 DFQATT, CDR2 SNEGSKA (reference sequence). The CDR3 has 13 residues. Trimming left V 5 bases short and J 5 bases short, with 13 bases between. The CDR3 protein is CSARGQGHNEQFF. CDR3 bases: TGCAGTGCTCGAGGGCAGGGCCACAATGAGCAGTTCTTC.

This chain connects TRBV12-3 or TRBV12-4 to TRBJ1-2; weak D call: TRBD1 (6 bases). The CDR3 is 15 amino acids. Trimming pared 1 base from V and 4 bases from J, leaving 13 bases between. CDR3 protein: CASSLGVGAIYGYTF. CDR3 in DNA: TGTGCCAGCAGTTTAGGAGTGGGGGCCATCTATGGCTACACCTTC.

This clonotype was seen more than once but under ten times. V usage is TRBV28 and J usage is TRBJ1-1; 8 bases map to TRBD1. The CDR3 sequence is 12 residues long. Losses at the gene ends were 9 bases for V and 11 bases for J; bases not matched to a gene: 11. The germline CDR1 and CDR2 sequences are MDHEN and SYDVKM. DNA for the CDR3: TGTGCCAGTAGGGTAAGACAGGGGTCGGCTTTCTTT. This sequence encodes CASRVRQGSAFF.

This clonotype was observed a handful of times. The genes are TRBV28 and TRBJ2-7; 11 bases line up with TRBD2. This CDR3 comprises 19 residues. Germline lookup yields CDR1 MDHEN and CDR2 SYDVKM. J lost 5 bases, V lost 2 bases, and 17 bases had no gene match. This chain's CDR3 is CASSLPNGVPGLADHEQYF. CDR3 in DNA: TGTGCCAGCAGTTTACCCAATGGTGTTCCGGGACTAGCGGATCACGAGCAGTACTTC.

The chain uses TRBV7-2 and TRBJ1-1; D unresolved. Germline CDR1 is SGHTA and CDR2 is FQGNSA. The CDR3 sequence is 14 residues long. Between the trimmed V and J ends, which lost 0 bases and 1 base, there was a span of 6 bases. The CDR3 DNA is TGTGCCAGCAGCTTAGCGTTTCCGAACACTGAAGCTTTCTTT. This translates into CASSLAFPNTEAFF.

The J gene is TRBJ2-1, the V gene TRBV5-1; TRBD1 aligns across 8 bases. The CDR3 is 16 residues long. Germline CDR1 SGHRS, CDR2 YFSETQ. The V gene end was trimmed by 4 bases and the J gene end by 1 base; junction bases not matched to a gene: 7. The CDR3 loop reads CASSTGTGQSYNEQFF. The CDR3 coding sequence is TGCGCCAGCAGCACCGGGACAGGCCAGTCCTACAATGAGCAGTTCTTC.

The chain uses TRBV28 and TRBJ1-6; no reliable D call. The germline gives CDR1 MDHEN, CDR2 SYDVKM. V was trimmed by 6 bases and J by 7 bases, leaving 10 bases between them. This CDR3 comprises 13 residues. The CDR3 spells CASSPLRNSPLHF. CDR3 bases: TGTGCCAGCAGCCCGTTGAGAAATTCACCCCTCCACTTT. Full variable domain (missing parts from reference TRBV28 and TRBJ1-6): DVKVTQSSRYLVKRTGEKVFLECVQDMDHENMFWYRQDPGLGLRLIYFSYDVKMKEKGDIPEGYSVSREKKERFSLILESASTNQTSMYLCASSPLRNSPLHFGNGTRLTVT.

CDR3 loop: CASSWDSGTYGYTF. CDR3 in DNA: TGTGCCAGCAGTTGGGACAGCGGAACTTATGGCTACACCTTC. V is TRBV12-3 or TRBV12-4 and J is TRBJ1-2; TRBD1 agrees at 7 bases. Trimming at V came to 4 bases and at J to 5 bases, leaving 7 bases not matched to a gene. The CDR3 sequence is 14 residues long.

V gene TRBV5-1 combines with J gene TRBJ2-3; D remains ambiguous. Looked up from germline, CDR1 is SGHRS and CDR2 is YFSETQ. CDR3 length: 14 residues. Trimming cost V 6 bases and J 2 bases, with 13 bases left between them. This CDR3 reads CASTTGLNTDTQYF. DNA for the CDR3: TGCGCCAGCACCACGGGTCTGAACACAGATACGCAGTATTTT. Supplemented by reference TRBV5-1 and TRBJ2-3, the full variable domain reads KAGVTQTPRYLIKTRGQQVTLSCSPISGHRSVSWYQQTPGQGLQFLFEYFSETQRNKGNFPGRFSGRQFSNSRSEMNVSTLELGDSALYLCASTTGLNTDTQYFGPGTRLTVL.

The chain couples TRBV21-1 to TRBJ1-5; the table's D gene call, TRBD1, was not cross checked with the DNA. TRBV21-1 is an annotated pseudogene. The CDR3 is 14 amino acids. This chain's CDR3 is CASIRRGTDQPQHF. CDR3 coding DNA: TGTGCCAGCATCCGCAGGGGTACAGATCAGCCCCAGCATTTT.

V usage is TRBV10-2 and J usage is TRBJ2-1; 8 nucleotides align to TRBD1. CDR1 and CDR2 from the germline V gene are WSHSY and SAAADI. The CDR3 is made up of 15 amino acids. V was pared by 8 bases and J by 3 bases, with 9 bases of the junction left unmatched. The CDR3 loop is CASADREGFYNEQFF. DNA for the CDR3: TGCGCCAGCGCGGACAGGGAAGGCTTCTACAATGAGCAGTTCTTC.

With respect to this clonotype: One junction end disagrees with the germline gene, perhaps due to a read error. This chain joins TRBV3-1 and TRBJ2-1; TRBD1 agrees at 7 bases. The DNA end is more similar to TRBJ2-7, so the J call may be wrong. CDR1 and CDR2 (germline): LGHDT, YNNKEL (reference sequence). The length of the CDR3 is 13 residues. Written as DNA, the CDR3 is TGTGCCAGTAGCCATACAGGGGCGAGGGAGCAGTACTTC. Protein sequence: CASSHTGAREQYF.

Points on this clonotype: One junction end does not reproduce the germline sequence, and a read error may be involved. The chain recombines TRBV6-5 with TRBJ2-7, with D tentatively TRBD1 (6 bases). CDR1 is MNHEY, CDR2 SVGAGI, per germline. The CDR3 loop spans 15 amino acids. CDR3 coding DNA: TGCGCCAGCAGATTTAGGGGGTTGAGCTCCTACGAGCAGTACTTC. This translates into CASRFRGLSSYEQYF.

In regard to this clonotype: A much larger clone lies a single base off, so this may be a read error. V and J are TRBV7-9 and TRBJ2-3; D is unresolved. Germline V gene lookup returns CDR1 SEHNR and CDR2 FQNEAQ (reference sequence). This CDR3 has 11 residues. CDR3: CAGSLPDTQYF. The CDR3 coding sequence is TGTGCCGGCAGCTTACCAGATACGCAGTATTTT. The entire variable domain, with the rest obtained from reference TRBV7-9 and TRBJ2-3, is as follows: DTGVSQNPRHKITKRGQNVTFRCDPISEHNRLYWYRQTLGQGPEFLTYFQNEAQLEKSRLLSDRFSAERPKGSFSTLEIQRTEQGDSAMYLCAGSLPDTQYFGPGTRLTVL.

V gene TRBV6-5 combines with J gene TRBJ2-1; 8 nucleotides align to TRBD1. The V gene's germline CDR1 is MNHEY and CDR2 SVGAGI. Trimming took 2 bases from V and 7 from J; bases not matched to a gene: 7. The CDR3 spans 15 residues. The CDR3 sequence: CASSYQGAIINEQFF. CDR3 in DNA: TGTGCCAGCAGTTACCAGGGGGCGATTATAAATGAGCAGTTCTTC.